One sample yielded the 2 T cell receptor beta chains listed below, sequenced in a study of T cell responses to AZD1222 COVID-19 vaccine. Method: immunoSEQ multiplex PCR; TCRdb's copy keeps in-frame clones and lacks some. The sample lists 50,000 to 60,000 clones, about 90% occurring once. The input for sequencing was peripheral blood, taken on day 0 of AZD1222 vaccination. The receptors derive from an adult in good health.

V is TRBV10-1 and J is TRBJ2-3; 13 nucleotides line up with TRBD2. Per the germline V gene, CDR1 is WNHNN and CDR2 is SYGVQD (reference sequence). The CDR3 runs 17 residues. Trimming cost V 1 base and J 4 bases; bases outside gene matches: 5. CDR3 nucleotides: TGCGCCAGCAGTGAGTGGACTAGCGGGAGTAACGCAGATACGCAGTATTTT. This encodes CASSEWTSGSNADTQYF.

This clone has only a few counts. CDR3 DNA sequence: TGCAGTGCTGGTGGGGGGGCTTATTCACCCCTCCACTTT. Amino acids: CSAGGGAYSPLHF. The gene calls are TRBV20-1 and TRBJ1-6, with a possible D match to TRBD1 (6 bases). Germline-derived CDR1 and CDR2 are DFQATT and SNEGSKA (reference sequence). V lost 5 bases, J lost 8 bases, and 13 bases lay in between. This CDR3 is 13 amino acids long.